This section outlines one T cell receptor beta chain sequence together with its context. Its antigen is still unknown. There are no base qualities to consult, and no much larger clone falls within one base. Taken from cysteine to phenylalanine, the CDR3 has 13 residues. Kept here is only the CDR3 DNA, which spans 39 bases and is read in frame from base 1. The germline V and J ends show losses of 6 bases and 6 bases respectively, and no gene match explains 2 bases of the junction. CDR1 and CDR2, looked up from the germline V gene, are SNHLY and FYNNEI. These data are taken from a study of response to subunit inactivated influenza vaccine (dated by TCRdb to the late 2010s). Turning to the overall study: To follow how T cells responded to a trivalent subunit inactivated influenza vaccine, the researchers relied on deep quantitative profiling of the T cell receptor repertoire. General study outcomes and caveats: The authors suggested that each seasonal influenza vaccination may recruit only a limited number of new T cells.

The library was prepared using RT-PCR. Sequenced using an Illumina HiSeq 2500. Clones were called with MiXCR by TCRdb after fastp trimmed the public reads at Q25, and only in-frame beta chains were retained. Records with the same CDR3 protein are collapsed into one entry carrying the most frequent genes and DNA. The sample table holds approximately 520,000 distinct CDR3 sequences, of which about 15% were seen once. The ten largest clones add up to 2.5% to 3.5% of the sample. The chain joins TRBV2 to TRBJ2-2; 9 middle bases align to TRBD1. Here the sequenced sample was CD4+ T cells sorted from PBMCs, taken around 25 months after vaccination. The receptor was derived from a man aged 50 to 69 who received an inactivated influenza vaccine. Donor details come from another sample of the same person, matched by shared clones. The CDR3 protein is CASRGTGSGELFF. The sequence in DNA is TGTGCCAGCAGGGGGACAGGGTCCGGGGAGCTGTTTTTT.